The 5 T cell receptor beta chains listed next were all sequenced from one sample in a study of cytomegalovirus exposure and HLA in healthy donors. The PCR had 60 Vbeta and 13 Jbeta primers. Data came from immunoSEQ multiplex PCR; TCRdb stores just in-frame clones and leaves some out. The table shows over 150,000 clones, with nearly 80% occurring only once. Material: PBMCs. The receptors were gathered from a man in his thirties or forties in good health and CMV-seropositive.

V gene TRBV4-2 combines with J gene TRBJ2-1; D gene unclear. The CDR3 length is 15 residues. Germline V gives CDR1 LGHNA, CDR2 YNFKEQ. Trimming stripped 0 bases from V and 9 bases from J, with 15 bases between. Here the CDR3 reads CASSQDGSSRSEQFF. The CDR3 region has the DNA TGTGCCAGCAGCCAAGACGGGTCATCGAGGAGTGAGCAGTTCTTC.

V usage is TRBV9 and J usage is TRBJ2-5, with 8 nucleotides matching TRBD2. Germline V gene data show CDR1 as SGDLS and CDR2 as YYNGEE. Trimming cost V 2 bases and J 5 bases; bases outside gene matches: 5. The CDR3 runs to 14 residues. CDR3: CASSVGRVWETQYF. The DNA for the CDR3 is TGTGCCAGCAGCGTCGGGAGGGTATGGGAGACCCAGTACTTC.

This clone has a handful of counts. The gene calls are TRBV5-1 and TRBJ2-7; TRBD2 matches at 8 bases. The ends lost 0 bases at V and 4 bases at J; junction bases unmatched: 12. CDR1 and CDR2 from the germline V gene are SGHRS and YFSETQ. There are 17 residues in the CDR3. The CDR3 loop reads CASSLGVSGAGDYEQYF. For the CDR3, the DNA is TGCGCCAGCAGCTTGGGGGTCTCGGGAGCGGGAGATTACGAGCAGTACTTC. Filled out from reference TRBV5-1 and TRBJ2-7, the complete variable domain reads KAGVTQTPRYLIKTRGQQVTLSCSPISGHRSVSWYQQTPGQGLQFLFEYFSETQRNKGNFPGRFSGRQFSNSRSEMNVSTLELGDSALYLCASSLGVSGAGDYEQYFGPGTRLTVT.

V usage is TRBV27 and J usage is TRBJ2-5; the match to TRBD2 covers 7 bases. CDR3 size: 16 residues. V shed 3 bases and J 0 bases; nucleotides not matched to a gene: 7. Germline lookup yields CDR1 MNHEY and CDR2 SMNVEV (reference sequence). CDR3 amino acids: CASSLSTSPHQETQYF. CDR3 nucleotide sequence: TGTGCCAGCAGTTTGTCGACTAGCCCACACCAAGAGACCCAGTACTTC.

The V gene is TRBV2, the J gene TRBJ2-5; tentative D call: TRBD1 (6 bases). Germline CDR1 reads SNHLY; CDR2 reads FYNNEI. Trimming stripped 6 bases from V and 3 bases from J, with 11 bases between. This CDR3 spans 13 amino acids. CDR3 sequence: CASRNRVEETQYF. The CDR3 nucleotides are TGTGCCAGCAGGAACAGGGTTGAAGAGACCCAGTACTTC.